This T cell receptor (beta chain) appears in the sequencing data of a study of blood T cell repertoires in COVID-19. From germline, CDR1 is MGHRA and CDR2 YSYEKL. The CDR3 has 14 residues. Trimming cost V 4 bases and J 5 bases; bases outside gene matches: 7. Study members were between about 18 and 100 years old and lived in 20 to 30 US regions. Which cohort a participant joined came from the clinical history participants gave. How the authors handled the data: How many nucleated cells were present was estimated from reference gene primer amplification. Sequencing used immunoSEQ multiplex PCR; TCRdb keeps in-frame clones, though not all of them. D and trimming were read from the DNA, whereas the V and J calls and clone size are those reported in that table. The table shows 250,000 to 300,000 clones, with 80% to 95% occurring only once.

The TCR was taken from a woman aged 30 to 39 who had recovered from COVID-19. The rearrangement uses TRBV4-1 and TRBJ2-5; 7 bases agree with TRBD2. Sequencing used PBMCs or T cells enriched from blood (not recorded which). CDR3 nucleotides: TGCGCCAGCAGCCCGACCGGGACTATCGAGACCCAGTACTTC. Translated: CASSPTGTIETQYF.